This TCR beta chain was documented in a study of blood T cell repertoires in COVID-19. Overall study context: Whether acute or convalescent, the COVID-19 samples came from the United States, Italy and Spain.

Here immunoSEQ multiplex PCR was the method, and the copy in TCRdb shows in-frame clones only, minus some. The table records 210,000 or so clones, 86% of them present only once. Germline loops: CDR1 SEHNR, CDR2 FQNEAQ (reference sequence). Trimming removed 5 bases from V and 2 bases from J; junction bases left unmatched: 5. This CDR3 spans 14 amino acids. The TCR was taken from a woman aged 45-60 years in a cohort exposed to, infected with or recovered from COVID-19 (not recorded which). The specimen was PBMCs or T cells enriched from blood (not recorded which). The V gene is TRBV7-9, the J gene TRBJ2-7; 8 bases fit TRBD1. The CDR3 coding sequence is TGTGCCAGCAGCCAGACGGACAGGGCCTACGAGCAGTACTTC. Its protein product is CASSQTDRAYEQYF.